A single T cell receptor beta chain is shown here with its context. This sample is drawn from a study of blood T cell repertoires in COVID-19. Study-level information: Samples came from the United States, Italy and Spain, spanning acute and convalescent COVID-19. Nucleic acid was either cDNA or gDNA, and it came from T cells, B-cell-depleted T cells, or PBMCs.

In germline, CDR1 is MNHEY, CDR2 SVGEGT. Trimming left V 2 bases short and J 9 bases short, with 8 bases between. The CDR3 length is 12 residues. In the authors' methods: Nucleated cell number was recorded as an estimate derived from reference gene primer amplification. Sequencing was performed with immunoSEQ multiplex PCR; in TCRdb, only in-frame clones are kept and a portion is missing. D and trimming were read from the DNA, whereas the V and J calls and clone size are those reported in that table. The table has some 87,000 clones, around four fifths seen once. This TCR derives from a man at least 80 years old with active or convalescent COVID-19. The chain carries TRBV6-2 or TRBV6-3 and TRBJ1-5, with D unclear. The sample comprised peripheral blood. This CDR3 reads CASSYEVGPQHF. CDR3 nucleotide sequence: TGTGCCAGCAGTTACGAGGTTGGGCCCCAGCATTTT.